Below, one T cell receptor beta chain is given with its context. These data originate in a study of T cells in Graves' hyperthyroidism and ophthalmopathy. Diagnosis rested on symptoms, serum thyroxine and TRAb, thyroid ultrasound, and orbital computed tomography. The PBMCs had their origin in approximately 10 ml of fresh peripheral blood. Amplified TCR beta CDR3 regions derived from RNA transcripts. Initially, a first-round RT-PCR of the TCR CDR3 employed the HTBI primer set. TCRdb reprocessed the multiplex PCR reads with MiXCR, giving one entry per CDR3 protein. The sample lists some 550,000 distinct CDR3 sequences, around 20% seen once, with roughly 29% in the top ten. The CDR3 has 14 amino acids. The V and J ends lost 6 bases and 5 bases, in that order; junction bases with no gene match: 3.

This clonotype was sampled from a man aged 18 to 29 with Graves' hyperthyroidism. The V gene is TRBV12-3 or TRBV12-4, the J gene TRBJ1-5; 11 bases fit TRBD1. What was sequenced was blood. CDR3 in DNA: TGTGCCAGCAGAGGACAGGGGGCATATCAGCCCCAGCATTTT. It encodes CASRGQGAYQPQHF.